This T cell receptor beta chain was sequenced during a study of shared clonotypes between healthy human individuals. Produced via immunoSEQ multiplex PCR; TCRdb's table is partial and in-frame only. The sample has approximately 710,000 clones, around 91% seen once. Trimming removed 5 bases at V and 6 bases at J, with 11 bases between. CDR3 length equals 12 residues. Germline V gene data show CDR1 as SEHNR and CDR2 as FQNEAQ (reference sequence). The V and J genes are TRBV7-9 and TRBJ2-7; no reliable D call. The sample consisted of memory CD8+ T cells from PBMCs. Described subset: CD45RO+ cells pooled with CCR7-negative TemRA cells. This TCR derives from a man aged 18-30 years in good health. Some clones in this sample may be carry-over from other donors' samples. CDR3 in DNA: TGTGCCAGCAGCCCTCGGACGTTCGAGCAGTACTTC. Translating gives CASSPRTFEQYF.